Listed here are 28 T cell receptor beta chains from one sample, sequenced in a study of Graves' ophthalmopathy and Graves' hyperthyroidism. The TCR beta CDR3 regions underwent amplification from RNA transcripts. HTBI primers served in a first-round RT-PCR, which a second-round multiplex PCR followed. In TCRdb, the multiplex PCR reads were re-called with MiXCR into one record per CDR3 protein. The sample lists approximately 330,000 distinct CDR3 sequences, 15% to 20% seen once, with more than 9% in the top ten. Sequenced material: peripheral blood. These receptors were taken from an adult man with Graves' ophthalmopathy.

This clonotype has only a few counts. Written as DNA, the CDR3 is TGTGCCAGCAGGGCAGTTCCGAGCTCTGGAAACACCATATATTTT. The encoded protein is CASRAVPSSGNTIYF. The chain joins TRBV28 to TRBJ1-3; D uncertain. Trimming took off 6 bases at V and 0 bases at J, with 12 bases between the two ends. The V gene's germline CDR1 is MDHEN and CDR2 SYDVKM. This CDR3 has 15 amino acids.

This clonotype was seen at least ten times. A junction end diverges from the germline sequence, so it may reflect a read error. J is TRBJ1-2 and V is TRBV12-3 or TRBV12-4; D uncertain. The CDR3 is 8 amino acids. The CDR3 spells CASSSSAF. CDR3 coding DNA: TGTGCCAGCAGTTCCTCCGCCTTC.

Ten or more counts support this clonotype. The CDR3 nucleotides read TGCGCCAGCAGCTTGGGAGGGACTAGTGCCGAGCAGTACTTC. Translation: CASSLGGTSAEQYF. The chain joins TRBV5-1 to TRBJ2-7; 8 nucleotides line up with TRBD2. The V and J ends lost 0 bases and 6 bases, in that order; junction bases with no gene match: 5. Looked up from germline, CDR1 is SGHRS and CDR2 is YFSETQ. The CDR3 length is 14 residues.

The table lists this clonotype with many counts. The chain is built from TRBV5-1 and TRBJ1-1; 12 bases agree with TRBD1. V gave up 6 bases and J gave up 11 bases; unmatched junction bases: 11. The CDR3 totals 14 residues. CDR1 SGHRS and CDR2 YFSETQ come from the germline V gene. CDR3 in DNA: TGCGCCAGCACCATTGGGACAGGGGGCTTGGAGGCTTTCTTT. It codes for CASTIGTGGLEAFF. Filled out from reference TRBV5-1 and TRBJ1-1, the complete variable domain reads KAGVTQTPRYLIKTRGQQVTLSCSPISGHRSVSWYQQTPGQGLQFLFEYFSETQRNKGNFPGRFSGRQFSNSRSEMNVSTLELGDSALYLCASTIGTGGLEAFFGQGTRLTVV.

This clonotype has ten or more counts. V usage is TRBV10-1 and J usage is TRBJ2-5; D is perhaps TRBD1 (5 bases). Trimming shortened V by 0 bases and J by 4 bases, and 12 bases separated the two germline ends. Germline V gene sequence: CDR1 WNHNN, CDR2 SYGVQD (reference sequence). This CDR3 contains 15 residues. The chain's CDR3 is CASSESRMGPETQYF. CDR3 in DNA: TGCGCCAGCAGTGAGTCGAGGATGGGGCCAGAGACCCAGTACTTC.

The sample holds many counts of this clonotype. The chain uses TRBV5-1 and TRBJ2-7; 9 nucleotides line up with TRBD2. The CDR3 extends over 14 amino acids. Germline V gene sequence: CDR1 SGHRS, CDR2 YFSETQ. Losses at the gene ends were 5 bases for V and 2 bases for J; bases not matched to a gene: 5. In nucleotides, the CDR3 is TGCGCCAGCAGTGGCGGGGGGGGTGCCTACGAGCAGTACTTC. It yields the protein CASSGGGGAYEQYF.

This clonotype was detected many times. This sequence joins TRBV28 and TRBJ1-5; TRBD1 is a possible D gene (5 bases). The CDR3 is 15 residues long. Germline lookup yields CDR1 MDHEN and CDR2 SYDVKM. V lost 11 bases, J lost 4 bases, and 21 bases lay in between. As DNA, the CDR3 is TGTGCCGCTTCAAAAGGGCAGGGTTTGAATCAGCCCCAGCATTTT. This codes for CAASKGQGLNQPQHF.

The sample holds many counts of this clonotype. The chain recombines TRBV9 with TRBJ2-7, with 9 bases fitting TRBD2. Germline CDR1 is SGDLS and CDR2 is YYNGEE. The CDR3 spans 16 residues. Germline trimming cut 2 bases from V and 3 bases from J; bases unmatched to any gene: 9. CDR3 DNA: TGTGCCAGCAGCGTTGGGCTAGCGGGGTGGGACTACGAGCAGTACTTC. This translates into CASSVGLAGWDYEQYF.

This clonotype has a count of ten or more. The chain joins TRBV5-1 to TRBJ2-5; 9 bases fit TRBD1. J lost 3 bases, V lost 3 bases, and 3 bases had no gene match. CDR1 is SGHRS and CDR2 is YFSETQ in the germline V gene. This CDR3 comprises 14 residues. The CDR3 sequence is CASSWGQGEETQYF. The CDR3 region has the DNA TGCGCCAGCAGCTGGGGACAGGGAGAAGAGACCCAGTACTTC. The full variable domain, with the rest looked up from reference TRBV5-1 and TRBJ2-5, is KAGVTQTPRYLIKTRGQQVTLSCSPISGHRSVSWYQQTPGQGLQFLFEYFSETQRNKGNFPGRFSGRQFSNSRSEMNVSTLELGDSALYLCASSWGQGEETQYFGPGTRLLVL.

Many counts were recorded for this clonotype. The rearrangement uses TRBV4-2 and TRBJ1-2; the match to TRBD1 covers 7 bases. Trimming removed 3 bases from V and 7 bases from J; junction bases left unmatched: 14. Germline CDR1 and CDR2: LGHNA and YNFKEQ. The CDR3 loop spans 16 amino acids. This CDR3 reads CASSQEPGQTEGGYTF. CDR3 nucleotide sequence: TGTGCCAGCAGCCAGGAGCCGGGACAGACGGAGGGTGGCTACACCTTC.

With respect to this clonotype: One end of the junction does not line up with germline, which may come from a read error. The gene calls are TRBV12-3 or TRBV12-4 and TRBJ1-2; D unclear. CDR3 length: 15 amino acids. CDR3 nucleotides: TGTGCCAGCAGTTTTTTCATAAGTGTTGACTATGGCTACAACTTC. Protein sequence: CASSFFISVDYGYNF.

This clonotype was recorded a few times. The chain is built from TRBV3-1 and TRBJ2-7, with D unclear. The V gene lost 4 bases and the J gene lost 3 bases, with 13 bases spanning the gap. Germline-derived CDR1 and CDR2 are LGHDT and YNNKEL (reference sequence). This CDR3 contains 14 residues. CDR3 DNA sequence: TGTGCCAGCAGCCCCACGTACAAGATCTACGAGCAGTACTTC. Translation gives CASSPTYKIYEQYF.

The sample holds many counts of this clonotype. The chain is built from TRBV7-2 and TRBJ2-7; TRBD2 aligns across 15 bases. The CDR3 covers 16 residues. Unmatched junction bases numbered 4, after V lost 1 base and J lost 6 bases. Germline values: CDR1 SGHTA, CDR2 FQGNSA. The CDR3 spells CASSLGGTSGRTEQYF. The CDR3 coding sequence is TGTGCCAGCAGCTTAGGGGGGACTAGCGGGAGGACCGAGCAGTACTTC.

This clonotype was observed many times. The junction departs from the called germline gene at one end, perhaps through a read error. The V call is TRBV7-2, the J call TRBJ2-5; possible D gene TRBD1, 5 bases. CDR1 and CDR2 (germline): SGHTA, FQGNSA. The CDR3 sequence is 12 residues long. The CDR3 sequence is CASSPRGVEPDF. DNA for the CDR3: TGTGCCAGCAGCCCAAGGGGCGTTGAGCCAGACTTC.

This clonotype was counted at least ten times. The chain recombines TRBV6-1 with TRBJ2-2; D call uncertain. V lost 5 bases and J 6 bases, leaving 13 bases between the germline ends. Germline V lookup: CDR1 MNHNS, CDR2 SASEGT. The CDR3 runs to 14 residues. The CDR3 loop reads CASSRLTSAGELFF. The DNA of the CDR3 is TGTGCCAGCAGTAGGCTCACATCGGCCGGGGAGCTGTTTTTT.

Many counts were recorded for this clonotype. This rearrangement joins TRBV19 to TRBJ1-2, with TRBD1 matching 12 bases. Losses at the gene ends were 3 bases for V and 4 bases for J; bases not matched to a gene: 9. Germline V gene lookup returns CDR1 LNHDA and CDR2 SQIVND (reference sequence). The CDR3 runs to 17 residues. The CDR3 protein is CASSIGAGTGGSYGYTF. CDR3 in DNA: TGTGCCAGTAGTATCGGGGCCGGGACAGGGGGCAGCTATGGCTACACCTTC.

The chain employs TRBV12-3 or TRBV12-4 and TRBJ2-2, with 9 bases aligning to TRBD1. V was clipped by 11 bases and J by 5 bases; unmatched bases: 9. This CDR3 contains 14 residues. This CDR3 is CAGQRQGGTGELFF. CDR3 nucleotide sequence: TGTGCCGGGCAACGACAGGGGGGAACCGGGGAGCTGTTTTTT.

This clonotype occurred many times. The chain recombines TRBV11-3 with TRBJ1-3, with unresolved D. The germline CDR1 and CDR2 sequences are SGHNT and YENEEA. The ends were cut back, 5 bases at V and 4 bases at J, with 12 bases in the middle. This CDR3 has 14 residues. The CDR3 loop is CASSTGMAGNTIYF. Written as DNA, the CDR3 is TGTGCCAGCAGCACCGGAATGGCGGGAAACACCATATATTTT.

This clonotype was seen ten or more times. The rearrangement links TRBV24-1 to TRBJ2-7, with a tentative D call TRBD2 (5 bases). The V and J ends lost 7 bases and 1 base respectively, with 13 bases between them. The CDR3 covers 14 residues. CDR1 and CDR2 (germline): KGHDR, SFDVKD. In DNA, the CDR3 is TGTGCCACCAGACCGAATGGGGAGTCCTACGAGCAGTACTTC. Translation gives CATRPNGESYEQYF.

This clonotype was recorded at least ten times. The chain links TRBV4-2 to TRBJ1-2, with D maybe TRBD1 (5 bases). CDR3 length: 14 amino acids. Trimming stripped 0 bases from V and 8 bases from J, with 13 bases between. Germline CDR1 and CDR2: LGHNA and YNFKEQ. The CDR3 loop is CASSQEGAGRGYTF. The CDR3 DNA follows: TGTGCCAGCAGCCAAGAAGGGGCTGGTCGGGGCTACACCTTC.

This clonotype showed up many times. The J gene is TRBJ1-1, the V gene TRBV9, with a possible D match to TRBD1 (6 bases). The germline V gene has CDR1 SGDLS and CDR2 YYNGEE. This CDR3 is 15 amino acids long. Between the trimmed V and J ends, which lost 3 bases and 5 bases, there was a span of 17 bases. The CDR3 bases are TGTGCCAGCAGCGAGGGGAAACAGGGTGGAACTGAAGCTTTCTTT. Encoded protein: CASSEGKQGGTEAFF.

The chain is built from TRBV6-1 and TRBJ2-7; perhaps D is TRBD1 or TRBD2 (5 bases each). The CDR3 is 16 residues long. Germline values: CDR1 MNHNS, CDR2 SASEGT. The V end was cut by 6 bases, the J end by 1 base, with 19 bases between. CDR3 protein: CASRVDPGTSSYEQYF. CDR3 bases: TGTGCCAGCAGGGTCGACCCCGGGACGTCGTCCTACGAGCAGTACTTC.

This clonotype was observed many times. The rearrangement links TRBV6-1 to TRBJ2-5; D possibly uses TRBD1 or TRBD2 (5 bases each). From germline, CDR1 is MNHNS and CDR2 SASEGT. V was pared by 4 bases and J by 5 bases, with 11 bases between. The CDR3 runs to 13 residues. The CDR3 protein is CASSVRGTETQYF. For the CDR3, the DNA is TGTGCCAGCAGTGTGAGAGGGACGGAGACCCAGTACTTC.

This clonotype was picked up many times. This chain uses TRBV9 with TRBJ2-7; D possibly corresponds to TRBD2 (5 bases). Germline values: CDR1 SGDLS, CDR2 YYNGEE. This CDR3 contains 15 residues. V dropped 4 bases and J dropped 6 bases, with 20 bases sitting between them. In nucleotides, the CDR3 is TGTGCCAGCAGCCCCCGTAGTGCCCCGGCGGGCGAGCAGTACTTC. This gives the protein CASSPRSAPAGEQYF.

This clonotype was picked up many times. The chain joins TRBV14 to TRBJ2-5; D is perhaps TRBD2 (5 bases). Germline V CDR1 and CDR2: SGHDN, FVKESK. The length of the CDR3 is 15 residues. V was trimmed by 0 bases and J by 2 bases, leaving 10 bases between them. DNA of the CDR3: TGTGCCAGCAGCCAAGATGAGGGATTTCAAGAGACCCAGTACTTC. This codes for CASSQDEGFQETQYF.

CDR3 coding DNA: TGCAGTGCCCCGCGAGGATCGGGAAATAATTCACCCCTCCACTTT. This gives the protein CSAPRGSGNNSPLHF. The chain couples TRBV20-1 to TRBJ1-6; no definite D call. In germline, CDR1 is DFQATT, CDR2 SNEGSKA (reference sequence). CDR3 size: 15 residues. Trimming cost V 6 bases and J 5 bases, with 17 bases left between them.

This clonotype was recorded a few times. The chain carries TRBV12-3 or TRBV12-4 and TRBJ2-7, with D maybe TRBD1 (6 bases). Between the trimmed V and J ends, which lost 5 bases and 3 bases, there was a span of 17 bases. CDR3 length: 15 residues. CDR3: CASSPRTGMNYEQYF. The CDR3 bases are TGTGCCAGCAGTCCCCGAACAGGGATGAACTACGAGCAGTACTTC.

This clonotype occurred many times. The V gene is TRBV6-1, the J gene TRBJ2-2; a possible D gene is TRBD2 (5 bases). The CDR3 extends over 12 amino acids. V shed 8 bases and J shed 6 bases, with 10 bases lying between them. CDR1 MNHNS and CDR2 SASEGT come from the germline V gene. For the CDR3, the DNA is TGTGCCAGCGCCCGGAGGCCCGGGGAGCTGTTTTTT. It is translated as CASARRPGELFF.